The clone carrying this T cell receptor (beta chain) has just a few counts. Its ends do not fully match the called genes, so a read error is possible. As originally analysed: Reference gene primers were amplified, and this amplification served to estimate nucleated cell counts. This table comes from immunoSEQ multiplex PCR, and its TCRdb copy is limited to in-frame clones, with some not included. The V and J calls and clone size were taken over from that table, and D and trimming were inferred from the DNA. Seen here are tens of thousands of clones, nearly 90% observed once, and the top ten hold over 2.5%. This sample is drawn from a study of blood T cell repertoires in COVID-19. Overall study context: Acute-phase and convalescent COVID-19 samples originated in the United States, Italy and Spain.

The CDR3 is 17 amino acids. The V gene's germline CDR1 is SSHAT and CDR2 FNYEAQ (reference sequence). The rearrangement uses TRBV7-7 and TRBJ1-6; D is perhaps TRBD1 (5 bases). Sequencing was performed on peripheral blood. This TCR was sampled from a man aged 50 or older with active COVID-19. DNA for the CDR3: TGTGCTAGCAGCTCAGCCACCTGGGGGGGTGGTAATTCACCCCTCCACTTT. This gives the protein CASSSATWGGGNSPLHF. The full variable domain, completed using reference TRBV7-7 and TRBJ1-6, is GAGVSQSPRYKVTKRGQDVTLRCDPISSHATLYWYQQALGQGPEFLTYFNYEAQPDKSGLPSDRFSAERPEGSISTLTIQRTEQRDSAMYRCASSSATWGGGNSPLHFGNGTRLTVT.